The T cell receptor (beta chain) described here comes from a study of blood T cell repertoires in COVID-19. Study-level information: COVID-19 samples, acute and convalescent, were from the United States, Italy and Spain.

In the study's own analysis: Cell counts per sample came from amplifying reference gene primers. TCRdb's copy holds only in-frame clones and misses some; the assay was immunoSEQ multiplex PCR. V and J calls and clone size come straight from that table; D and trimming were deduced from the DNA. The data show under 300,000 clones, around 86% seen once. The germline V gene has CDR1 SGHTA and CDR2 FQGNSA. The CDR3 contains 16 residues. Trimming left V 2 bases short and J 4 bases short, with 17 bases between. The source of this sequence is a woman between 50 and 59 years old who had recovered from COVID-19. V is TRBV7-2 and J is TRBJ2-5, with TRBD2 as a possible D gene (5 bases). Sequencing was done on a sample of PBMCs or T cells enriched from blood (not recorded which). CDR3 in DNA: TGTGCCAGCAGCTTATTGGGTGGGAGATTTGGAGAGACCCAGTACTTC. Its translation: CASSLLGGRFGETQYF.